The sequence of this T cell receptor (beta chain) was determined in a study of CD8+CD57+ T cells in acquired aplastic anemia. For this clonotype: The junction does not match germline at one end; this may be a read error.

The CDR3 runs to 14 residues. The germline V gene encodes CDR1 LNHNV and CDR2 YYDKDF (reference sequence). Patients chosen for sequencing had shown CD8+CD57+ cell expansion by flow cytometry. Genomic DNA provided the template from which TCR beta VDJ and CDR3 profiles were obtained. TCRdb processed the reads anew with MiXCR; each CDR3 protein has one entry. Of about 200,000 distinct CDR3 sequences in the sample, around 49% were seen once. Material for sequencing was sorted CD4+, CD8+, or CD8+CD57+ T cells (not recorded which) from PBMCs. This receptor was identified in a human donor with aplastic anemia. This chain joins TRBV15 and TRBJ2-1; 10 bases fit TRBD2. The CDR3, as DNA: TGTGCCACCAGCAGAGAAGGGTTGGCTAGCGGGAGAGAATTC. Encoded protein: CATSREGLASGREF.